The rows below give T cell receptor beta chains drawn from one sample of a study of shared clonotypes between healthy human individuals. The table came from immunoSEQ multiplex PCR; TCRdb's copy has only in-frame clones and leaves some out. Counted here are about half a million clones, approximately 79% occurring once; the ten biggest clones make up roughly 13%. The sequenced sample was PBMCs. The receptors were sampled from a woman between 40 and 55 years old in good health. Some clones in this sample may be carry-over from other donors' samples. Both conserved end residues are part of each CDR3. The D gene is left open where the match is weak. The size entry is marked missing in some rows and otherwise reads once, few, many or a size class.

cdr3_nt	cdr3_aa	cdr3_length	d_call	v_call	clone_size	j_call
TGTGCCAGCAGTTTAGACAGGGTGGCTGGAAACACCATATATTTT	CASSLDRVAGNTIYF	15	TRBD1	TRBV28	once	TRBJ1-3
TGTGCCAGCAGCAAACCCGGGACAGGGAAGAGGAATGAGCAGTTCTTC	CASSKPGTGKRNEQFF	16	NA	TRBV21-1	NA	TRBJ2-1
TGCGCCAGCAGCCAAGGCCTAGCGGGAAGGTATGAGCAGTTCTTC	CASSQGLAGRYEQFF	15	TRBD2	TRBV4-1	NA	TRBJ2-1
TGTGCCAGCAAAGAACGGGGTGTTTACAATGAGCAGTTCTTC	CASKERGVYNEQFF	14	NA	TRBV28	NA	TRBJ2-1
TGTGCCAGCAGCTTGGGGCGGATAAGCACAGATACGCAGTATTTT	CASSLGRISTDTQYF	15	NA	TRBV5-6	NA	TRBJ2-3
TGTGCCAGTAGCACCACCACAGGGGCCGAGCAGTACTTC	CASSTTTGAEQYF	13	TRBD1	TRBV19	NA	TRBJ2-7
TGTGCCAGCTCACGTCAGGAGTTGGAGACCCAGTACTTC	CASSRQELETQYF	13	NA	TRBV18	few	TRBJ2-5
TGCAGCGTCATCCTCAGGGGCTTCACTGGCTACACCTTC	CSVILRGFTGYTF	13	NA	TRBV29-1	NA	TRBJ1-2
TGTGCCAGAAGCAGCCCGGGACAGGGGTTTTGGAACACTGAAGCTTTCTTT	CARSSPGQGFWNTEAFF	17	TRBD1	TRBV5-3	few	TRBJ1-1
TGTGCCAGTAAACAGACCGTGGGGGGCTATGGCTACACCTTC	CASKQTVGGYGYTF	14	NA	TRBV19	NA	TRBJ1-2
TGTGCCAGCAGACTACAGACTCACCCGGACGAGCAGTACTTC	CASRLQTHPDEQYF	14	NA	TRBV6-1	NA	TRBJ2-7
TGTGCCAGCAGTACAGGGGTAGAGACCCAGTACTTC	CASSTGVETQYF	12	TRBD1	TRBV11-2	NA	TRBJ2-5
TGTGCCAGCAGCTTATTCCGGGGAGGGTTGGGTCAGCCCCAGCATTTT	CASSLFRGGLGQPQHF	16	NA	TRBV7-8	NA	TRBJ1-5
TGTGCCAGCAGATTAAACAGGGATGATCAGCCCCAGCATTTT	CASRLNRDDQPQHF	14	NA	TRBV6-6	NA	TRBJ1-5
TGTGCCAGCGCCCCCACTAGCGGGAGTACCTACGAGCAGTACTTC	CASAPTSGSTYEQYF	15	TRBD2	TRBV18	once	TRBJ2-7
TGTGCCAGTAGTATAGATCGAGCGGGACAGGGGGCGGCTTTCTTT	CASSIDRAGQGAAFF	15	TRBD1	TRBV19	NA	TRBJ1-1
TGTGCCAGCAGCCCGGACGTTTCGAACACCGGGGAGCTGTTTTTT	CASSPDVSNTGELFF	15	NA	TRBV7-9	NA	TRBJ2-2
TGTGCCAGCACCTTGAACACTGAAGCTTTCTTT	CASTLNTEAFF	11	NA	TRBV28	NA	TRBJ1-1
TGTGCCAGCAGTGAAATTTCCTTCCTGGACTTGGGGCACTACGAGCAGTACTTC	CASSEISFLDLGHYEQYF	18	NA	TRBV6-1	NA	TRBJ2-7
TGCGCCAGCAGCTTGACCGGGGGGGCCACCGGGGAGCTGTTTTTT	CASSLTGGATGELFF	15	TRBD2	TRBV5-1	NA	TRBJ2-2
TGTGCCAGCAGTTTTAGGGTCCCAGGAACAGATACGCAGTATTTT	CASSFRVPGTDTQYF	15	NA	TRBV27	NA	TRBJ2-3
TGCGCCAGCAGCCAAGGACTAGCGGGAGGGCCGGGATATACGCAGTATTTT	CASSQGLAGGPGYTQYF	17	TRBD2	TRBV4-3	NA	TRBJ2-3
TGTGCCAGCAGCGCCGATAGCGGGGGCACAGATACGCAGTATTTT	CASSADSGGTDTQYF	15	TRBD2	TRBV9	NA	TRBJ2-3
TGCGCCAGCAGCACCGGGGGGAGCTCCTACGAGCAGTACTTC	CASSTGGSSYEQYF	14	TRBD2	TRBV5-1	NA	TRBJ2-7
TGTGCCAGCAGTTCCACAGGTTTCAGCTCTGGAAACACCATATATTTT	CASSSTGFSSGNTIYF	16	NA	TRBV6-5	once	TRBJ1-3